The present T cell receptor (beta chain) was sequenced within a study of cytomegalovirus exposure and HLA in healthy donors. Turning to the study itself: From donors who were HLA-typed, an early data release held 80 million to 95 million unique TCRs. Study-level results: In a later analysis, productive TCRs from donors in an Asian-associated ancestry cluster reportedly carried fewer N-insertions than the cohort mean. Association of roughly 18,000 TCR beta sequences with HLA alleles was found at 0.05 false discovery rate in a later analysis.

Regarding this clone: What it recognizes is unknown.

V lost 2 bases and J 6 bases, leaving 8 bases between the germline ends. CDR1 is MGHDK and CDR2 is SYGVNS in the germline V gene. The CDR3 length is 14 residues. The donors gave bone marrow, and they were healthy. In the PCR, 60 Vbeta and 13 Jbeta primers were used. The table came from immunoSEQ multiplex PCR; TCRdb's copy has only in-frame clones and leaves some out. The table shows over 200,000 clones, with about 80% occurring only once. This receptor was taken from a woman aged 40 to 50 in good health and CMV-seronegative. V gene TRBV25-1 combines with J gene TRBJ1-6; D unclear. Sequenced input: PBMCs. CDR3 amino acids: CASSEVIVNSPLHF. Here the CDR3 DNA reads TGTGCCAGCAGTGAAGTGATAGTTAATTCACCCCTCCACTTT.